This TCR beta chain is drawn from a study of beta chain features in type 1 diabetes. Notes on the study in general: All four CD4+ subsets of Type 1 diabetes patients contained TCRB CDR3s that were moderately but significantly shorter. Since sequencing was performed on cDNA, cells with high TCR expression could be over-represented. TCRB repertoires of naive, central memory and Treg cells appeared more similar among patients than among healthy donors.

This clone has only a few counts. The antigen remains undetermined. Purity exceeding 95% was reached by all sorted populations. The CDR3 loop spans 11 amino acids. In germline, CDR1 is SNHLY, CDR2 FYNNEI. The V gene lost 3 bases and the J gene lost 10 bases, with 7 bases spanning the gap. Isolated RNA was reverse transcribed in full, so expressed TCRB transcripts were sequenced. Generated by immunoSEQ multiplex PCR, the TCRdb table keeps only in-frame clones and is missing some. The sample lists about 230,000 clones, roughly 17% occurring once. The chain employs TRBV2 and TRBJ2-1; D perhaps matches TRBD1 (5 bases). Sequences were obtained from naive CD4+ T cells from blood. The source of this sequence is a man aged 25-45 years with type 1 diabetes. CDR3 region: CASSDYREQFF. As DNA, the CDR3 is TGTGCCAGCAGTGACTACAGGGAGCAGTTCTTC.